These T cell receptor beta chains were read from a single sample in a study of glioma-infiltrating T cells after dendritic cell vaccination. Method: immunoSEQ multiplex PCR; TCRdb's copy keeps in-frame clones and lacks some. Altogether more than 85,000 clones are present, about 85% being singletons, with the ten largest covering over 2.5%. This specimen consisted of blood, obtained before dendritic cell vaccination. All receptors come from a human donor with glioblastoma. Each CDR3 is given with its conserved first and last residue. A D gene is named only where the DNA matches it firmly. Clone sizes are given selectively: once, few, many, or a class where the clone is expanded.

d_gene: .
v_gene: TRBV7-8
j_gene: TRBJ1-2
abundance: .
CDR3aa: CASSLGPAGGYTF
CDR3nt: TGTGCCAGCAGCTTAGGTCCGGCGGGAGGCTACACCTTC

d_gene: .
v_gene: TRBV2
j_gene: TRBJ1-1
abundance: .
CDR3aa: CASSEERSNTEAFF
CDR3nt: TGTGCCAGCAGTGAAGAGAGATCGAACACTGAAGCTTTCTTT

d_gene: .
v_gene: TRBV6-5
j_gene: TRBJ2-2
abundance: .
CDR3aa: CAIRQEGTGELFF
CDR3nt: TGTGCCATCCGACAAGAGGGCACCGGGGAGCTGTTTTTT

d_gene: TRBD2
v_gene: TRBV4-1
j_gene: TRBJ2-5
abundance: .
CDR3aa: CASSHGLAGANHF
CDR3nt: TGCGCCAGCAGCCACGGACTAGCGGGTGCTAACCACTTC

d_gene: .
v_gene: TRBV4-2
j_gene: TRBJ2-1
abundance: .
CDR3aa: CASSQDSGGGSGQFF
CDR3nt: TGTGCCAGCAGCCAAGATAGTGGAGGTGGGAGTGGGCAGTTCTTC

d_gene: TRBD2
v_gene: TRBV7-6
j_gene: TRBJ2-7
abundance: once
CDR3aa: CASGEPGLGKQYF
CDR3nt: TGTGCCAGCGGCGAACCGGGACTAGGAAAGCAGTACTTC

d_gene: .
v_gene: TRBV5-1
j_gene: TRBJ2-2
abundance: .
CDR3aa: CASSLGHAGTGELFF
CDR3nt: TGCGCCAGCAGCTTGGGGCACGCGGGCACCGGGGAGCTGTTTTTT

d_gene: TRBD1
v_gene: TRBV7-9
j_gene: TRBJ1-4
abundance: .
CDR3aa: CASSTDRTTNEKLFF
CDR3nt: TGTGCCAGCAGCACGGACAGGACAACTAATGAAAAACTGTTTTTT

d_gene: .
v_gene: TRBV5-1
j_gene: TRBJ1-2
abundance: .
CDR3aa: CASSSTGTPDLGYTF
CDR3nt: TGCGCCAGCAGCTCCACCGGGACTCCAGATTTAGGCTACACCTTC

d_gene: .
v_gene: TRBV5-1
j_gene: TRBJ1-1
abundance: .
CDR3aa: CASSLEGLGGMAEAFF
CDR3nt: TGCGCCAGCAGCTTGGAGGGTTTGGGAGGGATGGCTGAAGCTTTCTTT